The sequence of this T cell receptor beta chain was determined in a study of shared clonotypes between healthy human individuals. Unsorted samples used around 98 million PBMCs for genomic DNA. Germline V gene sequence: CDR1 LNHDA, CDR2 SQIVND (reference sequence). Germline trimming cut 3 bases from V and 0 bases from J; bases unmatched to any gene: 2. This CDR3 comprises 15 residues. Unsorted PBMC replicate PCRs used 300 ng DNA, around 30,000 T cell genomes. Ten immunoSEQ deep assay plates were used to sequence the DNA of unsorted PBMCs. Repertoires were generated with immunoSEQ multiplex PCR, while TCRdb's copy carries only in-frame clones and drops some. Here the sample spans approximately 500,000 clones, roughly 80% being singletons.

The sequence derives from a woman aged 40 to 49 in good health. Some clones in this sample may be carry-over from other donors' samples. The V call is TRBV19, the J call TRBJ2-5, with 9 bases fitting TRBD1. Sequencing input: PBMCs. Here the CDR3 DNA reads TGTGCCAGTAGTATGACAGGGGGGAACCAAGAGACCCAGTACTTC. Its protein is CASSMTGGNQETQYF.